The rows below give T cell receptor beta chains drawn from one sample of a study of cytomegalovirus exposure and HLA in healthy donors. Sequencing was performed with immunoSEQ multiplex PCR; in TCRdb, only in-frame clones are kept and a portion is missing. The sample comprises hundreds of thousands of clones, roughly 70% of which are singletons, and under 2.5% rests with the top ten. The sample was PBMCs. Every receptor here comes from a female donor in good health and CMV-seronegative. The CDR3 runs from the conserved cysteine through the conserved F or W. A D gene is named only where the DNA matches it firmly. Size is stated for part of the rows, as once, few or many counts, or as a class when the clone is expanded.

CDR3 protein: CASSLNQRDNYEQYF; CDR3 DNA: TGTGCCAGCAGCTTGAACCAGCGGGACAATTACGAGCAGTACTTC; clone size: .; CDR3 length: 15; J gene: TRBJ2-7; D gene: .; V gene: TRBV5-4
CDR3 protein: CASSLGAGDWEKLFF; CDR3 DNA: TGTGCCAGCAGTTTGGGGGCGGGGGATTGGGAAAAACTGTTTTTT; clone size: .; CDR3 length: 15; J gene: TRBJ1-4; D gene: .; V gene: TRBV28
CDR3 protein: CSSSPRTFTSTDTQYF; CDR3 DNA: TGTTCCAGCAGCCCGCGGACTTTTACTAGCACAGATACGCAGTATTTT; clone size: .; CDR3 length: 16; J gene: TRBJ2-3; D gene: .; V gene: TRBV7-9
CDR3 protein: CASNSRPSEEPQHF; CDR3 DNA: TGTGCCAGCAACTCGAGACCCTCGGAGGAGCCCCAGCATTTT; clone size: .; CDR3 length: 14; J gene: TRBJ1-5; D gene: .; V gene: TRBV6-1
CDR3 protein: CASSPVDRKYSNQPQHF; CDR3 DNA: TGTGCCAGCTCTCCCGTGGACAGGAAGTATAGCAATCAGCCCCAGCATTTT; clone size: .; CDR3 length: 17; J gene: TRBJ1-5; D gene: TRBD1; V gene: TRBV18
CDR3 protein: CSVAVAYEQYF; CDR3 DNA: TGCAGCGTTGCGGTAGCCTACGAGCAGTACTTC; clone size: .; CDR3 length: 11; J gene: TRBJ2-7; D gene: .; V gene: TRBV29-1
CDR3 protein: CASSQVRTGVGNTIYF; CDR3 DNA: TGCGCCAGCAGCCAAGTTCGGACAGGGGTGGGAAACACCATATATTTT; clone size: .; CDR3 length: 16; J gene: TRBJ1-3; D gene: TRBD1; V gene: TRBV4-1
CDR3 protein: CASSPGGVGLYQPQHF; CDR3 DNA: TGTGCCAGCAGCCCCGGGGGTGTGGGCCTCTATCAGCCCCAGCATTTT; clone size: .; CDR3 length: 16; J gene: TRBJ1-5; D gene: .; V gene: TRBV7-9
CDR3 protein: CATHGDTPYEQYF; CDR3 DNA: TGTGCCACACACGGGGACACCCCCTACGAGCAGTACTTC; clone size: .; CDR3 length: 13; J gene: TRBJ2-7; D gene: .; V gene: TRBV2
CDR3 protein: CASSLSAASGETQYF; CDR3 DNA: TGTGCCAGCAGCTTGTCAGCGGCGTCAGGAGAGACCCAGTACTTC; clone size: .; CDR3 length: 15; J gene: TRBJ2-5; D gene: .; V gene: TRBV7-2
CDR3 protein: CASSYGAGPTKNIQYF; CDR3 DNA: TGTGCCAGCAGTTACGGAGCAGGGCCCACCAAAAACATTCAGTACTTC; clone size: once; CDR3 length: 16; J gene: TRBJ2-4; D gene: .; V gene: TRBV6-5
CDR3 protein: CASSVGTSGYNEQFF; CDR3 DNA: TGTGCCAGCAGTGTGGGGACTAGCGGATACAATGAGCAGTTCTTC; clone size: .; CDR3 length: 15; J gene: TRBJ2-1; D gene: TRBD2; V gene: TRBV2
CDR3 protein: CASSPVAGEVEQYF; CDR3 DNA: TGTGCCAGCTCACCGGTTGCGGGAGAAGTCGAGCAGTACTTC; clone size: .; CDR3 length: 14; J gene: TRBJ2-7; D gene: TRBD2; V gene: TRBV18
CDR3 protein: CASSDSRRETQYF; CDR3 DNA: TGTGCCAGCAGCGACAGTCGGCGGGAGACCCAGTACTTC; clone size: .; CDR3 length: 13; J gene: TRBJ2-5; D gene: .; V gene: TRBV28
CDR3 protein: CASSVAPRAASYGYTF; CDR3 DNA: TGTGCCAGCAGCGTAGCTCCGCGGGCCGCGAGCTATGGCTACACCTTC; clone size: .; CDR3 length: 16; J gene: TRBJ1-2; D gene: .; V gene: TRBV9
CDR3 protein: CSVEDQGSKGYTF; CDR3 DNA: TGCAGCGTTGAAGACCAGGGTAGCAAGGGCTACACCTTC; clone size: .; CDR3 length: 13; J gene: TRBJ1-2; D gene: .; V gene: TRBV29-1
CDR3 protein: CASRQSGSQETQYF; CDR3 DNA: TGTGCCAGCAGACAATCAGGGTCCCAAGAGACCCAGTACTTC; clone size: .; CDR3 length: 14; J gene: TRBJ2-5; D gene: .; V gene: TRBV7-2
CDR3 protein: CASSFWGTSGSKETQYF; CDR3 DNA: TGTGCCAGCAGTTTTTGGGGGACTAGCGGGAGTAAGGAGACCCAGTACTTC; clone size: .; CDR3 length: 17; J gene: TRBJ2-5; D gene: TRBD2; V gene: TRBV2
CDR3 protein: CASSPSRDSSYEQYF; CDR3 DNA: TGTGCCAGCAGCCCGTCCCGGGACTCCTCCTACGAGCAGTACTTT; clone size: .; CDR3 length: 15; J gene: TRBJ2-7; D gene: .; V gene: TRBV11-2
CDR3 protein: CSVVGLAGTGELFF; CDR3 DNA: TGCAGCGTTGTCGGCCTAGCGGGTACCGGGGAGCTGTTTTTT; clone size: once; CDR3 length: 14; J gene: TRBJ2-2; D gene: TRBD2; V gene: TRBV29-1
CDR3 protein: CASSYSSGGANVLTF; CDR3 DNA: TGTGCCAGCAGTTACTCGAGTGGTGGGGCCAACGTCCTGACTTTC; clone size: few; CDR3 length: 15; J gene: TRBJ2-6; D gene: .; V gene: TRBV6-5
CDR3 protein: CASSVGKGAGGTYNEQFF; CDR3 DNA: TGTGCCAGCAGCGTAGGTAAAGGAGCGGGGGGGACCTACAATGAGCAGTTCTTC; clone size: .; CDR3 length: 18; J gene: TRBJ2-1; D gene: TRBD2; V gene: TRBV9
CDR3 protein: CASSLPTNEKLFF; CDR3 DNA: TGTGCCAGTAGTCTTCCAACTAATGAAAAACTGTTTTTT; clone size: .; CDR3 length: 13; J gene: TRBJ1-4; D gene: .; V gene: TRBV19
CDR3 protein: CASSLVAGSNTGELFF; CDR3 DNA: TGTGCCAGCAGCTTAGTGGCGGGATCTAACACCGGGGAGCTGTTTTTT; clone size: .; CDR3 length: 16; J gene: TRBJ2-2; D gene: .; V gene: TRBV7-2
CDR3 protein: CASSRGQRGNIQYF; CDR3 DNA: TGTGCCAGCAGCCGCGGACAAAGGGGGAACATTCAGTACTTC; clone size: .; CDR3 length: 14; J gene: TRBJ2-4; D gene: .; V gene: TRBV6-5
CDR3 protein: CASSLGPGGTYEQYF; CDR3 DNA: TGTGCTAGCAGCTTAGGCCCCGGGGGAACCTACGAGCAGTACTTC; clone size: few; CDR3 length: 15; J gene: TRBJ2-7; D gene: .; V gene: TRBV7-7
CDR3 protein: CASSQDHTGDLDYGYTF; CDR3 DNA: TGTGCCAGCAGCCAAGACCACACAGGGGACTTAGACTATGGCTACACCTTC; clone size: .; CDR3 length: 17; J gene: TRBJ1-2; D gene: TRBD1; V gene: TRBV14
CDR3 protein: CASSERGLAGFQLYEQYF; CDR3 DNA: TGTGCCAGCAGTGAACGGGGACTAGCGGGGTTCCAACTCTACGAGCAGTACTTC; clone size: .; CDR3 length: 18; J gene: TRBJ2-7; D gene: TRBD2; V gene: TRBV2
CDR3 protein: CASSQVRTGRTRLYEQYF; CDR3 DNA: TGCGCCAGCAGCCAAGTCCGGACAGGGCGAACTCGACTCTACGAGCAGTACTTC; clone size: .; CDR3 length: 18; J gene: TRBJ2-7; D gene: TRBD1; V gene: TRBV4-1
CDR3 protein: CASSYSRGNEQFF; CDR3 DNA: TGTGCCAGCAGTTACTCGCGAGGGAATGAGCAGTTCTTC; clone size: .; CDR3 length: 13; J gene: TRBJ2-1; D gene: .; V gene: TRBV6-5
CDR3 protein: CASSDRPRRETQYF; CDR3 DNA: TGTGCCAGCAGTGACCGACCTAGACGAGAGACCCAGTACTTC; clone size: .; CDR3 length: 14; J gene: TRBJ2-5; D gene: .; V gene: TRBV27
CDR3 protein: CASSLDRGTNQPQHF; CDR3 DNA: TGCGCCAGCAGCTTGGATCGGGGTACCAATCAGCCCCAGCATTTT; clone size: few; CDR3 length: 15; J gene: TRBJ1-5; D gene: .; V gene: TRBV5-1
CDR3 protein: CASSLTYSEETQYF; CDR3 DNA: TGTGCCAGCAGCTTAACTTACTCCGAGGAGACCCAGTACTTC; clone size: .; CDR3 length: 14; J gene: TRBJ2-5; D gene: .; V gene: TRBV28
CDR3 protein: CAIGTSRNEQFF; CDR3 DNA: TGTGCCATCGGGACTAGCCGGAATGAGCAGTTCTTC; clone size: .; CDR3 length: 12; J gene: TRBJ2-1; D gene: TRBD2; V gene: TRBV10-3
CDR3 protein: CASSFGPRGTDTQYF; CDR3 DNA: TGTGCCAGCAGCTTCGGCCCACGCGGGACAGATACGCAGTATTTT; clone size: .; CDR3 length: 15; J gene: TRBJ2-3; D gene: .; V gene: TRBV5-4
CDR3 protein: CASTGDSNYGYTF; CDR3 DNA: TGTGCCAGCACCGGGGACAGTAACTATGGCTACACCTTC; clone size: .; CDR3 length: 13; J gene: TRBJ1-2; D gene: TRBD1; V gene: TRBV4-2
CDR3 protein: CASSGGVYNEQFF; CDR3 DNA: TGTGCCAGCTCTGGGGGGGTCTACAATGAGCAGTTCTTC; clone size: .; CDR3 length: 13; J gene: TRBJ2-1; D gene: TRBD2; V gene: TRBV6-5
CDR3 protein: CASSERGGATSYNEQFF; CDR3 DNA: TGCGCCAGCAGTGAGCGTGGAGGAGCGACCTCCTACAATGAGCAGTTCTTC; clone size: .; CDR3 length: 17; J gene: TRBJ2-1; D gene: .; V gene: TRBV10-1
CDR3 protein: CASTALLVNRDTGELFF; CDR3 DNA: TGTGCCAGTACTGCCCTACTCGTCAACAGGGACACCGGGGAGCTGTTTTTT; clone size: .; CDR3 length: 17; J gene: TRBJ2-2; D gene: .; V gene: TRBV19
CDR3 protein: CSSSLVQGRTYEQYF; CDR3 DNA: TGTTCCAGCAGCTTAGTCCAGGGGCGCACCTACGAGCAGTACTTC; clone size: .; CDR3 length: 15; J gene: TRBJ2-7; D gene: .; V gene: TRBV7-9
CDR3 protein: CASSLSTGLGLNEQFF; CDR3 DNA: TGTGCCAGCAGTTTATCGACGGGACTAGGGTTAAATGAGCAGTTCTTC; clone size: .; CDR3 length: 16; J gene: TRBJ2-1; D gene: TRBD2; V gene: TRBV27
CDR3 protein: CSVELSPSGNPEQYF; CDR3 DNA: TGCAGCGTTGAATTGAGTCCGTCCGGGAACCCCGAGCAGTACTTC; clone size: .; CDR3 length: 15; J gene: TRBJ2-7; D gene: .; V gene: TRBV29-1
CDR3 protein: CASSYSTGGSYEQYF; CDR3 DNA: TGTGCCAGCAGTTACTCGACAGGGGGCTCCTACGAGCAGTACTTC; clone size: .; CDR3 length: 15; J gene: TRBJ2-7; D gene: TRBD1; V gene: TRBV6-5
CDR3 protein: CSSSPAYEQYF; CDR3 DNA: TGTTCCAGCAGCCCTGCCTACGAGCAGTACTTC; clone size: few; CDR3 length: 11; J gene: TRBJ2-7; D gene: .; V gene: TRBV7-9
CDR3 protein: CASSHRLGEDEQYF; CDR3 DNA: TGCGCCAGCAGCCACCGACTCGGAGAGGACGAGCAGTACTTC; clone size: .; CDR3 length: 14; J gene: TRBJ2-7; D gene: .; V gene: TRBV4-1
CDR3 protein: CAHNLIAGVGKNIQYF; CDR3 DNA: TGTGCCCACAACTTAATAGCGGGAGTAGGCAAAAACATTCAGTACTTC; clone size: .; CDR3 length: 16; J gene: TRBJ2-4; D gene: TRBD2; V gene: TRBV30
CDR3 protein: CASSPPWAGGQPQHF; CDR3 DNA: TGTGCCAGCTCACCACCGTGGGCAGGGGGTCAGCCCCAGCATTTT; clone size: .; CDR3 length: 15; J gene: TRBJ1-5; D gene: TRBD1; V gene: TRBV18
CDR3 protein: CASAGRGMSANTGELFF; CDR3 DNA: TGTGCCAGCGCTGGGAGGGGGATGAGCGCGAACACCGGGGAGCTGTTTTTT; clone size: few; CDR3 length: 17; J gene: TRBJ2-2; D gene: .; V gene: TRBV27
CDR3 protein: CASSPVAAGQETQYF; CDR3 DNA: TGCGCCAGCAGCCCTGTAGCGGCAGGCCAGGAGACCCAGTACTTC; clone size: .; CDR3 length: 15; J gene: TRBJ2-5; D gene: .; V gene: TRBV5-1
CDR3 protein: CASSPDRAGIQPQHF; CDR3 DNA: TGTGCCAGCAGCCCGGACAGGGCGGGGATCCAGCCCCAGCATTTT; clone size: .; CDR3 length: 15; J gene: TRBJ1-5; D gene: TRBD1; V gene: TRBV6-5